The sequence of this T cell receptor (beta chain) was determined in a study of CXCR3-negative and CXCR3-positive naive CD8 T cells. Study-wide background: Sequencing yielded 120 million to 150 million TRB reads, roughly 1.5 +/- 0.3 million per library.

UMI-labeled 5' RACE yielded the TRB cDNA libraries. No DNA is given; TCRdb re-called the 5' RACE reads and lists each CDR3 protein once. Here the sample table reports around 88,000 distinct CDR3 sequences. General study findings and limits: For the naive subsets, surface CD5 was similar, and TCR strength was inferred from TRB CDR3 properties. Memory CD8+ T cell repertoires were far less diverse than both naive subsets. Naive CXCR3-positive cells had TRB CDR3s more hydrophobic than those of CXCR3-negative naive cells. Naive cells that were CXCR3-negative or CXCR3-positive used TRBV-TRBJ genes alike, while memory cells diverged.

Points on this clonotype: Its antigen is not known.

The CDR3 has 14 amino acids. From germline, CDR1 is MDHEN and CDR2 SYDVKM. The clonotype was recovered from a human donor in good health. Some clones in this sample may be carry-over from other donors' samples. Sequenced input: naive CXCR3+ CD8+ T cells from blood. Specified subset: CD45RO-CCR7+CD27+CD95- naive CD8+ T cells expressing CXCR3 (TNR3+). This chain uses TRBV28 with TRBJ2-7; without DNA, the TCRdb call of TRBD1 cannot be checked. The CDR3 reads CASSRGRFSYEKYF.